This TCR beta chain was found in a study of vaccination and CD4 T cells after COVID-19. Looking at the study overall: Recovered patients in the cohort numbered six men and four women, two of them Hispanic. Post-COVID draws followed diagnosis by a median roughly 93 days (range 35 to 161).

Treatment meaning: 10-day PBMC culture with coronavirus spike peptide pools or control peptides (ViraFEST assay). Researchers reported culturing about 2 million PBMCs per well with 8.5 to 10 IU/ml IL-2 and around 9.4 ug/ml peptide pools. By negative selection, CD4+ T cells were isolated once culture had run for 10 days. In the case of this clonotype: What it binds is unknown.

The CDR3 is made up of 14 amino acids. V gave up 5 bases and J gave up 5 bases; unmatched junction bases: 8. Cultured CD4+ T-cell DNA underwent Oncomine TCR Beta short-read sequencing. TCRdb called the PCR reads again in MiXCR, with one record for every CDR3 protein. Altogether about 9,900 distinct CDR3 sequences are present, approximately 55% being singletons, with the ten largest covering 39%. The specimen sequenced was CD4+ T cells from blood, cultured in vitro. The clonotype comes from a human donor who had recovered from COVID-19. The chain has TRBV12-3 or TRBV12-4 and TRBJ1-2; 7 bases line up with TRBD1. The CDR3 DNA follows: TGTGCCAGCAGTCTAAGGGGGCGCGTTTATGGCTACACCTTC. Its protein product is CASSLRGRVYGYTF.